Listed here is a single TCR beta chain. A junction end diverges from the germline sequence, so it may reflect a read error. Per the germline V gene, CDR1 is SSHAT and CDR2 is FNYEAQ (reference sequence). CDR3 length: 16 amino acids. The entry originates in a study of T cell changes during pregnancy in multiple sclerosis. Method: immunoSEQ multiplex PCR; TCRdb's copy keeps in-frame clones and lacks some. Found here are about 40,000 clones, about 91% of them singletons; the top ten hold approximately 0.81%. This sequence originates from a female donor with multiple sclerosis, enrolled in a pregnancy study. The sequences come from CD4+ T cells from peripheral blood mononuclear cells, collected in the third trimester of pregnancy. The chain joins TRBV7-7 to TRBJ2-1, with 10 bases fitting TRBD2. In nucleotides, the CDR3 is TGTGCTAGCAGCTTAGCGTCAGCGGGAGGGCTAAGCGAGCAGTTCTTC. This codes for CASSLASAGGLSEQFF.